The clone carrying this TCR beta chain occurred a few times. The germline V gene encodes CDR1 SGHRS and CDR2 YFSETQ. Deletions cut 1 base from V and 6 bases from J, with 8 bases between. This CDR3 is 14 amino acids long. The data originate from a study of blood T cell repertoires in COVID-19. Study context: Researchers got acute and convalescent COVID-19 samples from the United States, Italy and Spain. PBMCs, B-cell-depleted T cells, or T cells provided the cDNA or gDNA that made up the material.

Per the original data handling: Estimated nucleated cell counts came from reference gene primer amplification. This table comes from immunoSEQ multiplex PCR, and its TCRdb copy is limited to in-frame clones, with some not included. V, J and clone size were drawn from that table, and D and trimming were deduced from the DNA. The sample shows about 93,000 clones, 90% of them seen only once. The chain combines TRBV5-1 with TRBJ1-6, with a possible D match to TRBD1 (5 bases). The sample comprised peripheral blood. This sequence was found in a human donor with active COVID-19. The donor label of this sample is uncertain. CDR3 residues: CASSLQGSNSPLHF. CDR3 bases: TGCGCCAGCAGCTTGCAGGGCTCTAATTCACCCCTCCACTTT.